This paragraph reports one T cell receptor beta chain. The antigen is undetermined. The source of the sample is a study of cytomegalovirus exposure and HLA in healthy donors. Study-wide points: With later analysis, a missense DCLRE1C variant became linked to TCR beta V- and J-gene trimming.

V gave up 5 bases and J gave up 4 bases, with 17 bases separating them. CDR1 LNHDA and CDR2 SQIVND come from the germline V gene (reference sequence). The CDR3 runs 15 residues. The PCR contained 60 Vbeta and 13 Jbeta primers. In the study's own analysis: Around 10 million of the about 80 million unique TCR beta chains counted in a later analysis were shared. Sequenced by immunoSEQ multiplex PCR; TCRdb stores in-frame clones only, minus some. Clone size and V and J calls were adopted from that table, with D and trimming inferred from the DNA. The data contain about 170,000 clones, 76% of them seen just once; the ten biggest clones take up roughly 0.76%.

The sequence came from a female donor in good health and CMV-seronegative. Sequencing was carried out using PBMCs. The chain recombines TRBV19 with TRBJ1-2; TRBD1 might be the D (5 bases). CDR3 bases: TGTGCCAGTAGTTACGCCAACCGGGACTTCTATGGCTACACCTTC. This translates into CASSYANRDFYGYTF.